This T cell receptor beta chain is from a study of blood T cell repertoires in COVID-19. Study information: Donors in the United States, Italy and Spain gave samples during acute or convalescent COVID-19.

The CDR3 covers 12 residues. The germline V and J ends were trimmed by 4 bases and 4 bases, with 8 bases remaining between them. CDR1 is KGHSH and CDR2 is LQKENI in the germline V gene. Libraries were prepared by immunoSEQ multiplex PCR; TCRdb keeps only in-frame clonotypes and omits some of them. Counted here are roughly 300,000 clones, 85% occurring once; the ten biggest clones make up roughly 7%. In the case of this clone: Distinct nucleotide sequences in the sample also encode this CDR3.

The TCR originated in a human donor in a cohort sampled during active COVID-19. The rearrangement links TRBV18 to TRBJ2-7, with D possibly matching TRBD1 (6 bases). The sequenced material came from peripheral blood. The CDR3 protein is CASSLTGYEQYF. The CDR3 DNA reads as TGTGCCAGCTCACTCACAGGGTACGAGCAGTACTTC. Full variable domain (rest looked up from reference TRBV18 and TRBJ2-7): NAGVMQNPRHLVRRRGQEARLRCSPMKGHSHVYWYRQLPEEGLKFMVYLQKENIIDESGMPKERFSAEFPKEGPSILRIQQVVRGDSAAYFCASSLTGYEQYFGPGTRLTVT.